Listed below are T cell receptor beta chains from one sample, sequenced in a study of cytotoxic CD8 clonotypes in ibrutinib-treated CLL. Libraries were prepared by immunoSEQ multiplex PCR; TCRdb keeps only in-frame clonotypes and omits some of them. The sample yields roughly 330,000 clones, 67% seen once. The starting material was PBMCs, obtained after 36 months of ibrutinib treatment. The receptors derive from a human donor with chronic lymphocytic leukemia. The CDR3 runs from the conserved cysteine through the conserved F or W. The D gene is left open where the match is weak. Size tells how often a clone was seen (once, few, many) or the class of an expanded clone, and some rows leave it out.

v_call	d_call	j_call	clone_size	cdr3_aa	cdr3_nt
TRBV6-6	TRBD2	TRBJ2-5	few	CASKGGSHETQYF	TGTGCCAGCAAGGGCGGGAGTCATGAGACCCAGTACTTC
TRBV6-5	TRBD1	TRBJ1-4	NA	CASSYGTGGQLFF	TGTGCCAGCAGTTACGGGACAGGGGGCCAACTGTTTTTT
TRBV9	TRBD2	TRBJ2-1	NA	CASSHRGGYSSYNEQFF	TGTGCCAGCAGCCATAGGGGAGGGTATAGCTCCTACAATGAGCAGTTCTTC
TRBV18	NA	TRBJ1-5	NA	CASSPGAPRGPQHF	TGTGCCAGCTCACCCGGCGCCCCCCGGGGTCCCCAGCATTTT
TRBV27	NA	TRBJ2-2	NA	CASSPGGGRGNTGELFF	TGTGCCAGCAGTCCTGGGGGGGGCAGGGGGAACACCGGGGAGCTGTTTTTT
TRBV5-1	TRBD2	TRBJ2-1	few	CASSLGPGTSGRGEQFF	TGCGCCAGCAGCTTGGGACCCGGGACTAGCGGGAGAGGTGAGCAGTTCTTC
TRBV28	NA	TRBJ1-4	NA	CASSYGSNEKLFF	TGTGCCAGCAGTTACGGGAGTAATGAAAAACTGTTTTTT
TRBV6-5	NA	TRBJ2-2	few	CASSYSTGELFF	TGTGCCAGCAGTTATTCTACCGGGGAGCTGTTTTTT
TRBV19	NA	TRBJ1-1	NA	CASSGYRVRLTRNTEAFF	TGTGCCAGTAGTGGTTACAGGGTGAGACTAACAAGGAACACTGAAGCTTTCTTT
TRBV19	NA	TRBJ1-1	once	CASTPRGDFRGAFF	TGTGCCAGTACTCCGCGGGGGGACTTCCGTGGAGCTTTCTTT
TRBV5-1	NA	TRBJ2-5	NA	CASSFLINGETQYF	TGCGCCAGCAGCTTTTTGATCAACGGGGAGACCCAGTACTTC
TRBV2	NA	TRBJ1-1	NA	CASLGLRNTEAFF	TGTGCCAGCCTTGGGCTTAGGAACACTGAAGCTTTCTTT
TRBV18	TRBD1	TRBJ2-7	NA	CASSALGQLYEQYF	TGTGCCAGCTCAGCTCTGGGACAGCTCTACGAGCAGTACTTC
TRBV5-6	NA	TRBJ2-7	NA	CASSLARGSSYEQYF	TGTGCCAGCAGCCTGGCGAGGGGTAGCTCCTACGAGCAGTACTTC
TRBV9	NA	TRBJ2-5	NA	CASSVAGVQETQYF	TGTGCCAGCAGCGTAGCTGGTGTTCAAGAGACCCAGTACTTC
TRBV18	NA	TRBJ2-7	NA	CASSPPMWLGVEQYF	TGTGCCAGCTCACCACCGATGTGGTTGGGGGTCGAGCAGTACTTC